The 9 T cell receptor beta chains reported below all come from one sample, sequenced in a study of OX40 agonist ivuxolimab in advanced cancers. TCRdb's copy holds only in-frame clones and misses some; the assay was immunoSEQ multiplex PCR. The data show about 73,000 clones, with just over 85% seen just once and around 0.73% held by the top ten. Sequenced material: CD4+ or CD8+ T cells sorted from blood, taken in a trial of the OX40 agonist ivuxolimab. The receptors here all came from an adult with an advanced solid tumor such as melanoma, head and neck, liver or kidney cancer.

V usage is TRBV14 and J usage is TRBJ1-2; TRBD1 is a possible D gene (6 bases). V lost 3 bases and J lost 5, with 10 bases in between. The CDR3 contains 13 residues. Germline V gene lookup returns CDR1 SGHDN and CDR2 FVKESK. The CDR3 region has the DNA TGTGCCAGCAGCCACCAACAGGGATATGGCTACACCTTC. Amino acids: CASSHQQGYGYTF.

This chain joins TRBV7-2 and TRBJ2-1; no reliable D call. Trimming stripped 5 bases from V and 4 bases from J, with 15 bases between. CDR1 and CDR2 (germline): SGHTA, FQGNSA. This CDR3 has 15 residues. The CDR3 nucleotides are TGTGCCAGCAGCCGTACGGGCGGAATTTACAATGAGCAGTTCTTC. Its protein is CASSRTGGIYNEQFF.

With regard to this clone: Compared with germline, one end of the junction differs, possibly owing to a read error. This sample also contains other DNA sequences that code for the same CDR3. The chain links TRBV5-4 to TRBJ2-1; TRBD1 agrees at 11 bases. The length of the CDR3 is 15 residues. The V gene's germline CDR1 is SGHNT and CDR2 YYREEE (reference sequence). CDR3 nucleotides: TGCGCCAGCAGCTTGGGGACAGGGGGATACAATGAGCAGTTCTTC. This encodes CASSLGTGGYNEQFF.

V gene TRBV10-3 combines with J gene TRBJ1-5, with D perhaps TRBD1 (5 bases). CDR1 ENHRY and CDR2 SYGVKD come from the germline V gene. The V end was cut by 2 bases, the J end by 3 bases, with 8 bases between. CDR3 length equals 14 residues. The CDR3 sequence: CAISELGDNQPQHF. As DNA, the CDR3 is TGTGCCATCAGTGAGCTAGGGGACAATCAGCCCCAGCATTTT.

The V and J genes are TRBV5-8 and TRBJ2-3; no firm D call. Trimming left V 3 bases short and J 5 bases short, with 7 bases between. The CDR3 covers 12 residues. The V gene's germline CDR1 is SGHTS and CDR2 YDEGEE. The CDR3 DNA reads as TGTGCCAGCAGCTGGTTGCTAGATACGCAGTATTTT. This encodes CASSWLLDTQYF.

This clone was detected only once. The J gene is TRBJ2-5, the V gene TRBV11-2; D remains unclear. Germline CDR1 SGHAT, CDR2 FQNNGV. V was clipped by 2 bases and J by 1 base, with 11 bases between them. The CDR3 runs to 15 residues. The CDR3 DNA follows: TGTGCCAGCAGCTTATCGGGCACCATCCAAGAGACCCAGTACTTC. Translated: CASSLSGTIQETQYF.

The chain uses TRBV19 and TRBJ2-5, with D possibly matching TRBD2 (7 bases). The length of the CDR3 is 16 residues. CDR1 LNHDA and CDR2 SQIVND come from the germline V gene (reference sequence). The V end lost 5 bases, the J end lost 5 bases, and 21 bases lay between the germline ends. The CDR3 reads CASSGGLGRSGETQYF. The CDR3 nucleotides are TGTGCCAGTAGTGGGGGCTTGGGTCGTAGCGGGGAGACCCAGTACTTC.

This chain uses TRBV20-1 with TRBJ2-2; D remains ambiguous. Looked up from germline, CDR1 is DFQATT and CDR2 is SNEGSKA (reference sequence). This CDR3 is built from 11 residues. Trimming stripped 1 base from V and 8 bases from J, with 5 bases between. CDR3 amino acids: CSARGQGELFF. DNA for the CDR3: TGCAGTGCTAGAGGGCAGGGGGAGCTGTTTTTT.

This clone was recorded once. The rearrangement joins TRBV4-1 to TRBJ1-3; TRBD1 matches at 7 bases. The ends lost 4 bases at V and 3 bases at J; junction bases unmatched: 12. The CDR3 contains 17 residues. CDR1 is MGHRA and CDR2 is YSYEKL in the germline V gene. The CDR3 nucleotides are TGCGCCAGCAGCCCCCCAAGGGACAGACGGTTTGGAAACACCATATATTTT. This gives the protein CASSPPRDRRFGNTIYF.